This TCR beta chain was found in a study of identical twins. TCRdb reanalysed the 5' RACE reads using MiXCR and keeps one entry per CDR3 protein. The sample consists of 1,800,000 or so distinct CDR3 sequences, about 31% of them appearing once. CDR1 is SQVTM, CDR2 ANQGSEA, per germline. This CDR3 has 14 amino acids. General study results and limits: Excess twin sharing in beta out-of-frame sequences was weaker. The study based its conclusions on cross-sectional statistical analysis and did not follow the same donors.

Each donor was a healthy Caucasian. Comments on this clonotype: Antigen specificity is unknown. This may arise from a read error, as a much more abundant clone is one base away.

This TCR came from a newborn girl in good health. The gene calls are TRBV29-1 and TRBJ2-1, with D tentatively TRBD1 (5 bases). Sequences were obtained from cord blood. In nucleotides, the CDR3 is TGCAGAGTTGAAGGGGCAAGCTGGGGCAATGAGCAGTTCTTC. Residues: CRVEGASWGNEQFF.